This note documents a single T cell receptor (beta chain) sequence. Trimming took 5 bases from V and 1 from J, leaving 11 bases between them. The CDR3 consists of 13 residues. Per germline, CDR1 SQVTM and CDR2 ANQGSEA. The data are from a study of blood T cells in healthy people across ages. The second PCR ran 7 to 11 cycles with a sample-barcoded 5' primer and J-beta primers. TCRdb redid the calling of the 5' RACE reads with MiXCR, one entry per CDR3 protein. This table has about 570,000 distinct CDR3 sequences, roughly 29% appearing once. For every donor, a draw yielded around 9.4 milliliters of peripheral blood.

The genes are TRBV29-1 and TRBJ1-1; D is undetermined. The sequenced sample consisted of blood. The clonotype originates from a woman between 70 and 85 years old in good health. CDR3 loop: CSVMRVGNTEAFF. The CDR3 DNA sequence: TGCAGCGTTATGAGGGTGGGGAACACTGAAGCTTTCTTT.